Listed below are T cell receptor beta chains from one sample, sequenced in a study of blood T cells in healthy people across ages. TCRdb reprocessed the 5' RACE reads via MiXCR and lists one record per CDR3 protein. The table has about 1.5 million distinct CDR3 sequences, about 40% seen once. The sequenced material came from blood. Source of these receptors: a young woman in good health. Each CDR3 is given without its conserved first and last residue.

V gene	J gene	CDR3 protein
TRBV27	TRBJ2-5	ASGERWGKETQY
TRBV7-8	TRBJ2-3	ASSVSWGGGTDTQY
TRBV29-1	TRBJ1-2	SVDQGQGGGYGYT
TRBV7-3	TRBJ2-3	ASSLTSGGPTTDTQY
TRBV6-1	TRBJ2-7	ASSEGAYEQY
TRBV10-3	TRBJ1-5	AISPGQGARQPQH
TRBV7-9	TRBJ2-1	ASQTLYNEQF
TRBV28	TRBJ2-1	ATQAGGLYNEQF
TRBV4-1	TRBJ2-5	ASSQRGSGGQNQY
TRBV12-3/TRBV12-4	TRBJ2-7	ASSLKRDEQY
TRBV3-1	TRBJ2-5	ASSQDLPTSRQETQY
TRBV28	TRBJ2-5	ASDYKETQY
TRBV5-1	TRBJ2-5	ASSLASSGWETQY
TRBV4-1	TRBJ1-6	ASSQDARNSPLH
TRBV7-2	TRBJ2-1	ASSLAMPWGPGNEQF
TRBV7-2	TRBJ2-6	ASSYSISSGANVLT
TRBV5-1	TRBJ2-5	ASSSIKGQLGETQY